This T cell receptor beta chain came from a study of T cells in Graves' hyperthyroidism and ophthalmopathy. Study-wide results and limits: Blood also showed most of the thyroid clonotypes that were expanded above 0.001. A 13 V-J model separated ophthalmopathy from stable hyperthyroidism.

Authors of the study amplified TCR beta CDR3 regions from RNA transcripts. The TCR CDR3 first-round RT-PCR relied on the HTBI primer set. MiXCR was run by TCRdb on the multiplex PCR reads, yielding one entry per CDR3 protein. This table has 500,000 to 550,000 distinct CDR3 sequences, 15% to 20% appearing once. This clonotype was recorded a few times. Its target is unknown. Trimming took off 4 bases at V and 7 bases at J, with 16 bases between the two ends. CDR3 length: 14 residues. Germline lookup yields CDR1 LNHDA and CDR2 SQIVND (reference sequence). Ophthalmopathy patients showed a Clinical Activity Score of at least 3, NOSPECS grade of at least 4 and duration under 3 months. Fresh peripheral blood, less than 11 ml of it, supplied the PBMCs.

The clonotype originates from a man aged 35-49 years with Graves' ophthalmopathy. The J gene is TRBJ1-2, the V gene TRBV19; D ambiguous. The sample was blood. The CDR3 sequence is CASSTDRFPGGYTF. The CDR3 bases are TGTGCCAGTAGTACGGATCGGTTTCCGGGTGGCTACACCTTC.